This T cell receptor (beta chain) was obtained from a study of blood T cell repertoires in COVID-19. Germline-derived CDR1 and CDR2 are SGHNT and YYREEE (reference sequence). The CDR3 spans 13 residues. With V trimmed by 0 bases and J by 9 bases, 3 bases remained unmatched. Clones were sequenced by immunoSEQ multiplex PCR, and TCRdb holds only the in-frame ones, with some missing. Here the sample spans roughly 150,000 clones, 83% being singletons. The chain uses TRBV5-4 and TRBJ2-1, with 7 bases that match TRBD2. The TCR originated in an elderly woman with acute or convalescent COVID-19. The sample comprised peripheral blood. The CDR3 spells CASSLVGEGEQFF. The CDR3 DNA is TGTGCCAGCAGCTTGGTCGGGGAGGGTGAGCAGTTCTTC. The whole variable domain, filled in from reference TRBV5-4 and TRBJ2-1, reads ETGVTQSPTHLIKTRGQQVTLRCSSQSGHNTVSWYQQALGQGPQFIFQYYREEENGRGNFPPRFSGLQFPNYSSELNVNALELDDSALYLCASSLVGEGEQFFGPGTRLTVL.